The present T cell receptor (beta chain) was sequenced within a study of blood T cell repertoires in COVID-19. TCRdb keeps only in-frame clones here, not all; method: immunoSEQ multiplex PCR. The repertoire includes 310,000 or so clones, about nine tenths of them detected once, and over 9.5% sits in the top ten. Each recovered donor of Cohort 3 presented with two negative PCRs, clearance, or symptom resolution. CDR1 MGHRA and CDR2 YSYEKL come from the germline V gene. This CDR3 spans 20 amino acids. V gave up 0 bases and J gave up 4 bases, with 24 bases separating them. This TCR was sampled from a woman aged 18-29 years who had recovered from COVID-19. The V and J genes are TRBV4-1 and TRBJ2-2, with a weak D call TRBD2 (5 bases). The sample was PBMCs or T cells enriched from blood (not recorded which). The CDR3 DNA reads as TGCGCCAGCAGCCAAGATCGGATCGTGGGCACGGGGAGCAGCACCGGGGAGCTGTTTTTT. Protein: CASSQDRIVGTGSSTGELFF.